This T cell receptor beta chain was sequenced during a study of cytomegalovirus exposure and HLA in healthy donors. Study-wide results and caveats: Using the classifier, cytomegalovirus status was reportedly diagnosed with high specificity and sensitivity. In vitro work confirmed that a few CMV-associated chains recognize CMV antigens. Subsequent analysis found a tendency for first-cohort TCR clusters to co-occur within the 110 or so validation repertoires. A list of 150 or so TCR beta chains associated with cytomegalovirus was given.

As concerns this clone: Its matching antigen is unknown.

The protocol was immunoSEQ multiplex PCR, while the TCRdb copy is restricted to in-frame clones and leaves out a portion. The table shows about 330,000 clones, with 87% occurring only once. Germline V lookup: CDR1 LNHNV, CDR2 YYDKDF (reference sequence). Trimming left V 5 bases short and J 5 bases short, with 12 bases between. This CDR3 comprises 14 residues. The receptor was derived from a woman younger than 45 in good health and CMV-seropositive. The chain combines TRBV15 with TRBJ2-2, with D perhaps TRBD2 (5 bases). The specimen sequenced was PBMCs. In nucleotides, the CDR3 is TGTGCCACCAGCCCCGGCGGGCAAACCGGGGAGCTGTTTTTT. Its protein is CATSPGGQTGELFF.